These 29 T cell receptor beta chains came from one sample sequenced in a study of blood T cell repertoires in COVID-19. The assay was immunoSEQ multiplex PCR, and TCRdb's table has in-frame clones only and misses some. The sample lists fewer than 350,000 clones; roughly 85% were seen once. Sequenced material: peripheral blood. The receptor source for this set is a human donor in a cohort sampled during active COVID-19.

The rearrangement links TRBV6-5 to TRBJ1-2, with TRBD1 matching over 10 bases. The CDR3 covers 15 residues. Germline-derived CDR1 and CDR2 are MNHEY and SVGAGI. V was clipped by 6 bases and J by 2 bases; unmatched bases: 6. The CDR3 region has the DNA TGTGCCAGCAGGTTTCAGGGACAGGGGAACTATGGCTACACCTTC. It codes for CASRFQGQGNYGYTF.

The gene calls are TRBV20-1 and TRBJ2-3; D not resolved. The CDR3 totals 11 residues. With 7 bases removed from V and 2 bases from J, the gap between germline ends came to 7 bases. CDR1 is DFQATT, CDR2 SNEGSKA, per germline (reference sequence). CDR3 bases: TGCAGTGGACTCAACACAGATACGCAGTATTTT. This translates into CSGLNTDTQYF.

Here the CDR3 reads CAWSEQGDTEAFF. CDR3 DNA sequence: TGTGCCTGGAGTGAACAGGGTGACACTGAAGCTTTCTTT. The chain recombines TRBV30 with TRBJ1-1; possible D gene TRBD1, 6 bases. Germline V gives CDR1 GTSNPN, CDR2 SVGIG (reference sequence). The V end was cut by 1 base, the J end by 3 bases, with 9 bases between. This CDR3 has 13 residues.

This clone has more than one count but fewer than ten. The chain carries TRBV7-2 and TRBJ1-6; a possible D gene is TRBD1 (6 bases). The germline CDR1 and CDR2 sequences are SGHTA and FQGNSA. The germline V and J ends were trimmed by 4 bases and 0 bases, with 13 bases remaining between them. The length of the CDR3 is 17 residues. The CDR3, as DNA: TGTGCCAGCAGCTCCCGGGGGGCCGGCTCCTATAATTCACCCCTCCACTTT. Translating it yields CASSSRGAGSYNSPLHF. Combining the CDR3 with reference TRBV7-2 and TRBJ1-6 gives the whole variable domain GAGVSQSPSNKVTEKGKDVELRCDPISGHTALYWYRQSLGQGLEFLIYFQGNSAPDKSGLPSDRFSAERTGGSVSTLTIQRTQQEDSAVYLCASSSRGAGSYNSPLHFGNGTRLTVT.

The chain is built from TRBV10-1 and TRBJ2-2; 8 bases are shared with TRBD1. The germline V gene has CDR1 WNHNN and CDR2 SYGVQD (reference sequence). The CDR3 loop spans 17 amino acids. V lost 9 bases and J lost 3; bases outside the gene matches: 15. CDR3 amino acids: CARPNSPGGCDTGELFF. The CDR3 DNA reads as TGCGCCAGGCCCAACTCTCCAGGGGGCTGTGACACCGGGGAGCTGTTTTTT.

CDR3 sequence (DNA): TGTGCCAGCAACAGGGGGAAAAGCTACGAGCAGTACTTC. Protein sequence: CASNRGKSYEQYF. The chain recombines TRBV6-5 with TRBJ2-7; 8 bases line up with TRBD1. V shed 7 bases, J shed 3 bases, and the junction held 5 bases outside the gene matches. This CDR3 spans 13 amino acids. Germline V gene sequence: CDR1 MNHEY, CDR2 SVGAGI.

This clone was seen at least ten times. The identical CDR3 is also encoded by other nucleotide sequences in the sample. This chain links TRBV6-4 with TRBJ1-2; perhaps TRBD1 as D (6 bases). The CDR3 is 13 amino acids. The germline gives CDR1 MRHNA, CDR2 SNTAGT. The germline V and J ends were trimmed by 0 bases and 4 bases, with 6 bases remaining between them. The CDR3 DNA reads as TGTGCCAGCAGTGACTCAGGGGGCTATGGCTACACCTTC. Its protein is CASSDSGGYGYTF.

The rearrangement joins TRBV7-8 to TRBJ2-5; no clear D gene. The CDR3 length is 15 residues. Per the germline V gene, CDR1 is SGHVS and CDR2 is FQNEAQ. The germline V and J ends were trimmed by 5 bases and 1 base, with 14 bases remaining between them. The CDR3 loop reads CASSAERTPQETQYF. DNA of the CDR3: TGTGCCAGCAGCGCCGAACGTACTCCCCAAGAGACCCAGTACTTC. Full variable domain (remainder filled in from reference TRBV7-8 and TRBJ2-5): GAGVSQSPRYKVAKRGQDVALRCDPISGHVSLFWYQQALGQGPEFLTYFQNEAQLDKSGLPSDRFFAERPEGSVSTLKIQRTQQEDSAVYLCASSAERTPQETQYFGPGTRLLVL.

The genes are TRBV2 and TRBJ2-3; 8 bases are shared with TRBD2. CDR1 and CDR2 (germline): SNHLY, FYNNEI. J was trimmed by 0 bases and V by 6 bases; bases with no gene match: 8. The CDR3 is 16 amino acids. CDR3 nucleotide sequence: TGTGCCAGCAGCGCAAGACTAGCGCTGAGCACAGATACGCAGTATTTT. Protein sequence: CASSARLALSTDTQYF.

V gene TRBV20-1 combines with J gene TRBJ2-4; 12 nucleotides agree with TRBD2. J gave up 1 base and V 3 bases, and 10 bases lay outside the gene matches. Germline loops: CDR1 DFQATT, CDR2 SNEGSKA (reference sequence). The CDR3 totals 18 residues. The CDR3 here is CSASRLAGGPSAKNIQYF. The CDR3 nucleotides read TGCAGTGCTAGTCGCCTAGCGGGGGGGCCGTCTGCCAAAAACATTCAGTACTTC.

This clone was detected a few times. The V gene is TRBV4-2, the J gene TRBJ1-6; tentatively, D is TRBD1 (5 bases). From germline, CDR1 is LGHNA and CDR2 YNFKEQ. CDR3 size: 18 residues. Trimming took 0 bases from V and 3 from J, leaving 15 bases between them. CDR3 coding DNA: TGTGCCAGCAGCCAAGACCTTGGTCAGGGACTCTATAATTCACCCCTCCACTTT. This codes for CASSQDLGQGLYNSPLHF.

The chain joins TRBV7-9 to TRBJ2-2, with TRBD2 as a possible D gene (5 bases). Germline CDR1 and CDR2: SEHNR and FQNEAQ (reference sequence). V dropped 5 bases and J dropped 0 bases, with 22 bases sitting between them. The CDR3 sequence is 19 residues long. CDR3 sequence: CASSPRVGQTLTNTGELFF. CDR3 DNA sequence: TGTGCCAGCAGCCCGCGGGTAGGCCAGACCTTAACGAACACCGGGGAGCTGTTTTTT.

The chain joins TRBV6-5 to TRBJ1-1; no clear D. The CDR3 contains 14 residues. V lost 4 bases to trimming and J lost 1 base, with 10 bases between them. Germline assignment: CDR1 MNHEY and CDR2 SVGAGI. For the CDR3, the DNA is TGTGCCAGCAGTTTCGGGATGGCGAACACTGAAGCTTTCTTT. Translated, it gives CASSFGMANTEAFF.

The V call is TRBV5-1, the J call TRBJ1-6; 8 nucleotides align to TRBD1. With 4 bases clipped from V and 9 bases from J, the junction kept 9 bases outside the gene matches. The CDR3 is 15 residues long. Germline lookup yields CDR1 SGHRS and CDR2 YFSETQ. CDR3 amino acids: CASSPDRVGVSPLHF. The CDR3 DNA reads TGCGCCAGCAGCCCGGACAGGGTAGGAGTTTCACCCCTCCACTTT.

In this sample, this clone turned up a few times. The chain links TRBV7-3 to TRBJ2-3, with 10 bases identical to TRBD2. Germline V gene data show CDR1 as SGHTA and CDR2 as FQGTGA. With 5 bases clipped from V and 2 bases from J, the junction kept 4 bases outside the gene matches. The CDR3 contains 15 residues. The CDR3: CASSQSGGDTDTQYF. CDR3 in DNA: TGTGCCAGCAGCCAGAGCGGGGGGGACACAGATACGCAGTATTTT.

This clone was counted a single time. The V and J genes are TRBV5-8 and TRBJ2-2; D uncertain. There are 14 residues in the CDR3. V was shortened by 1 base and J by 1 base, with 5 bases between the two germline ends. Germline V gene data show CDR1 as SGHTS and CDR2 as YDEGEE. CDR3 sequence: CASSLQVNTGELFF. DNA for the CDR3: TGTGCCAGCAGCTTGCAGGTGAACACCGGGGAGCTGTTTTTT.

The J gene is TRBJ1-1, the V gene TRBV12-3 or TRBV12-4; 8 bases fit TRBD1. This CDR3 comprises 12 residues. The junction had 5 bases not matched to a gene; V was cut back by 4 bases and J by 10 bases. Here the CDR3 DNA reads TGTGCCAGCAGTTCACTGACAGGGGTAGCTTTCTTT. Amino acid sequence: CASSSLTGVAFF.

The chain combines TRBV6-5 with TRBJ2-3; the match to TRBD2 covers 12 bases. Germline V gene data show CDR1 as MNHEY and CDR2 as SVGAGI. This CDR3 region has 15 residues. The ends lost 4 bases at V and 6 bases at J; junction bases unmatched: 5. This CDR3 reads CASSFLAGGSDTQYF. Here the CDR3 DNA reads TGTGCCAGCAGTTTCCTAGCGGGGGGGTCGGATACGCAGTATTTT.

The genes are TRBV5-5 and TRBJ1-1; the D is unclear. Looked up from germline, CDR1 is SGHKS and CDR2 is YYEKEE (reference sequence). The CDR3 totals 15 residues. Trimming shortened V by 1 base and J by 0 bases, and 10 bases separated the two germline ends. CDR3 sequence reads: CASSLSPGMNTEAFF. DNA for the CDR3: TGTGCCAGCAGCTTGTCTCCGGGTATGAACACTGAAGCTTTCTTT.

This sequence joins TRBV7-3 and TRBJ2-2; possibly TRBD2 for D (5 bases). The germline V and J ends were trimmed by 6 bases and 8 bases, with 16 bases remaining between them. The CDR3 sequence is 14 residues long. CDR1 and CDR2 (germline): SGHTA, FQGTGA. The DNA for the CDR3 is TGTGCCAGCAGGCCAGGAGGCAGTAGTGGGGAGCTGTTTTTT. Its protein is CASRPGGSSGELFF.

On this clone itself: This sequence may be a read error, since a much larger clone differs from it by one base. This chain uses TRBV10-2 with TRBJ2-5; no clear D. The germline CDR1 and CDR2 sequences are WSHSY and SAAADI. V lost 0 bases and J 5 bases, leaving 4 bases between the germline ends. CDR3 length: 12 residues. The DNA of the CDR3 is TGCGCCAGCAGTGAGTCCGGGGAGACCCAGTACTTC. This translates into CASSESGETQYF.

The chain is built from TRBV5-1 and TRBJ1-2, with 7 bases aligning to TRBD1. The germline gives CDR1 SGHRS, CDR2 YFSETQ. The CDR3 is 14 residues long. Losses at the gene ends were 5 bases for V and 4 bases for J; bases not matched to a gene: 8. In DNA form, the CDR3 reads TGCGCCAGCAGGATTCCACAGGGGACCTATGGCTACACCTTC. This codes for CASRIPQGTYGYTF. Full variable domain (rest looked up from reference TRBV5-1 and TRBJ1-2): KAGVTQTPRYLIKTRGQQVTLSCSPISGHRSVSWYQQTPGQGLQFLFEYFSETQRNKGNFPGRFSGRQFSNSRSEMNVSTLELGDSALYLCASRIPQGTYGYTFGSGTRLTVV.

The V and J genes are TRBV10-3 and TRBJ1-1; 9 bases agree with TRBD1. The germline gives CDR1 ENHRY, CDR2 SYGVKD. V trimming: 6 bases; J trimming: 2 bases; junction bases outside the gene matches: 7. The CDR3 consists of 15 residues. CDR3 DNA: TGTGCCATCAGCCCGCGGACAGGGGAAAACACTGAAGCTTTCTTT. Protein product: CAISPRTGENTEAFF.

V and J are TRBV15 and TRBJ1-1; D gene uncertain. Germline V gives CDR1 LNHNV, CDR2 YYDKDF (reference sequence). Trimming pared 6 bases from V and 9 bases from J, leaving 17 bases between. The CDR3 consists of 13 residues. The CDR3 is CATSPNSGRKAFF. The CDR3 bases are TGTGCCACCAGTCCCAACTCGGGGAGAAAAGCTTTCTTT.

The chain uses TRBV10-3 and TRBJ1-6; 8 nucleotides match TRBD1. CDR3 length: 14 residues. Germline-derived CDR1 and CDR2 are ENHRY and SYGVKD. With V trimmed by 2 bases and J by 10 bases, 4 bases remained unmatched. The CDR3 region is CAISEGQGGSPLHF. The CDR3 DNA reads as TGTGCCATCAGTGAGGGACAGGGAGGCTCACCCCTCCACTTT.

The CDR3 loop is CASSHGGGRNSPLHF. Here the CDR3 DNA reads TGTGCCAGCAGCCACGGGGGGGGGAGGAATTCACCCCTCCACTTT. The V call is TRBV14, the J call TRBJ1-6; D is perhaps TRBD1 (5 bases). CDR1 and CDR2 (germline): SGHDN, FVKESK. Trimming left V 3 bases short and J 7 bases short, with 13 bases between. The CDR3 totals 15 residues.

This clone was seen once. The chain has TRBV7-9 and TRBJ2-7; weak D call: TRBD1 (6 bases). Trimming took 1 base from V and 5 from J, leaving 15 bases between them. From germline, CDR1 is SEHNR and CDR2 FQNEAQ (reference sequence). The length of the CDR3 is 15 residues. This CDR3 is CASSLGTGQSNEQYF. DNA for the CDR3: TGTGCCAGCAGCTTAGGGACGGGACAATCTAACGAGCAGTACTTC.

This clone was found many times. The gene calls are TRBV7-9 and TRBJ1-2; possible D gene TRBD1, 6 bases. The germline gives CDR1 SEHNR, CDR2 FQNEAQ (reference sequence). This CDR3 comprises 14 residues. Trimming cost V 1 base and J 8 bases, with 14 bases left between them. The CDR3 protein is CASSLGQGQEGYTF. The CDR3 DNA follows: TGTGCCAGCAGCTTAGGCCAGGGGCAGGAAGGCTACACCTTC.

The chain carries TRBV7-2 and TRBJ2-6, with 7 bases fitting TRBD2. The CDR3 contains 16 residues. V lost 5 bases to trimming and J lost 9 bases; unmatched junction nucleotides: 13. The germline V gene encodes CDR1 SGHTA and CDR2 FQGNSA. CDR3 amino acids: CASSHRSPGLLNVLTF. The CDR3 DNA reads TGTGCCAGCAGCCATCGTTCCCCGGGACTACTCAACGTCCTGACTTTC. The full variable domain, with the rest looked up from reference TRBV7-2 and TRBJ2-6, is GAGVSQSPSNKVTEKGKDVELRCDPISGHTALYWYRQSLGQGLEFLIYFQGNSAPDKSGLPSDRFSAERTGGSVSTLTIQRTQQEDSAVYLCASSHRSPGLLNVLTFGAGSRLTVL.